The 22 T cell receptor beta chains listed next were all sequenced from one sample in a study of cytomegalovirus exposure and HLA in healthy donors. Method: immunoSEQ multiplex PCR; TCRdb's copy keeps in-frame clones and lacks some. The repertoire includes 100,000 to 150,000 clones, roughly 87% of them detected once, and approximately 1.2% sits in the top ten. Specimen: PBMCs. All receptors come from a young woman in good health and CMV-seronegative.

V usage is TRBV2 and J usage is TRBJ1-5; TRBD1 agrees at 8 bases. Germline CDR1 reads SNHLY; CDR2 reads FYNNEI. Unmatched junction bases numbered 15, after V lost 8 bases and J lost 3 bases. The CDR3 contains 17 residues. The CDR3 protein is CASSDILQGASNQPQHF. CDR3 nucleotide sequence: TGTGCCAGCTCCGATATACTTCAGGGGGCTTCCAATCAGCCCCAGCATTTT.

This rearrangement joins TRBV19 to TRBJ1-2; D unresolved. The CDR3 loop spans 10 amino acids. Trimming left V 1 base short and J 9 bases short, with 3 bases between. Germline-derived CDR1 and CDR2 are LNHDA and SQIVND (reference sequence). As DNA, the CDR3 is TGTGCCAGTAGTATAGCAAGCTACACCTTC. Its translation: CASSIASYTF. Full variable domain (missing parts from reference TRBV19 and TRBJ1-2): DGGITQSPKYLFRKEGQNVTLSCEQNLNHDAMYWYRQDPGQGLRLIYYSQIVNDFQKGDIAEGYSVSREKKESFPLTVTSAQKNPTAFYLCASSIASYTFGSGTRLTVV.

The J gene is TRBJ1-1, the V gene TRBV9; unclear D gene. The CDR3 loop spans 12 amino acids. With 4 bases removed from V and 5 bases from J, the gap between germline ends came to 9 bases. CDR1 SGDLS and CDR2 YYNGEE come from the germline V gene. CDR3 DNA sequence: TGTGCCAGCAGCCAGCGGGAGACTGAAGCTTTCTTT. Translating it yields CASSQRETEAFF.

The rearrangement joins TRBV6-1 to TRBJ2-2; D not resolved. Between the trimmed V and J ends, which lost 3 bases and 5 bases, there was a span of 16 bases. The CDR3 covers 16 residues. Per germline, CDR1 MNHNS and CDR2 SASEGT. CDR3 nucleotide sequence: TGTGCCAGCAGTGACCCGCTAGGATCTGGGACCGGGGAGCTGTTTTTT. Encoded protein: CASSDPLGSGTGELFF.

The J gene is TRBJ2-7, the V gene TRBV5-8; 7 bases agree with TRBD2. The V and J ends lost 4 bases and 0 bases, in that order; junction bases with no gene match: 10. The CDR3 totals 16 residues. Germline V gene sequence: CDR1 SGHTS, CDR2 YDEGEE. The CDR3 nucleotides are TGTGCCAGCAGCCCGCTGGGGGGGAGGAGCTCCTACGAGCAGTACTTC. Translated: CASSPLGGRSSYEQYF.

The chain is built from TRBV9 and TRBJ1-2; 10 nucleotides line up with TRBD1. Per the germline V gene, CDR1 is SGDLS and CDR2 is YYNGEE. There are 16 residues in the CDR3. Trimming cost V 3 bases and J 6 bases; bases outside gene matches: 11. Here the CDR3 reads CASSAGDRGIRDGYTF. CDR3 in DNA: TGTGCCAGCAGCGCCGGGGACAGGGGAATTCGAGATGGCTACACCTTC.

This clone has more than one count but fewer than ten. The chain has TRBV7-9 and TRBJ2-5; no firm D call. The CDR3 totals 12 residues. Germline V gives CDR1 SEHNR, CDR2 FQNEAQ (reference sequence). V lost 3 bases, J lost 1 base, and 3 bases lay in between. The CDR3 here is CASSFIQETQYF. The CDR3 DNA sequence: TGTGCCAGCAGCTTCATCCAAGAGACCCAGTACTTC.

V gene TRBV7-9 combines with J gene TRBJ2-7; 8 nucleotides align to TRBD2. Germline CDR1 SEHNR, CDR2 FQNEAQ (reference sequence). CDR3 length: 15 residues. V lost 5 bases and J lost 4; bases outside the gene matches: 10. CDR3 sequence reads: CASSRGAGGFYEQYF. CDR3 DNA sequence: TGTGCCAGCAGCCGTGGGGCGGGGGGTTTTTACGAGCAGTACTTC.

This chain joins TRBV21-1 and TRBJ1-1. TRBV21-1 is a pseudogene. This CDR3 has 12 residues. CDR3 sequence reads: CASGRGATEAFF. In nucleotides, the CDR3 is TGTGCCAGCGGCCGGGGGGCCACTGAAGCTTTCTTT.

The chain carries TRBV18 and TRBJ1-1; no clear D gene. The CDR3 sequence is 14 residues long. CDR1 KGHSH and CDR2 LQKENI come from the germline V gene. V lost 3 bases, J lost 0 bases, and 8 bases lay in between. The CDR3 DNA sequence: TGTGCCAGCTCACCGAACTTCATGAACACTGAAGCTTTCTTT. Its protein product is CASSPNFMNTEAFF.

This clone appeared once. V gene TRBV5-1 combines with J gene TRBJ1-1; D not resolved. The germline V gene has CDR1 SGHRS and CDR2 YFSETQ. V was clipped by 5 bases and J by 1 base, with 9 bases between them. The CDR3 length is 13 residues. The CDR3 here is CASRALKNTEAFF. CDR3 DNA sequence: TGCGCCAGCAGGGCCCTCAAGAACACTGAAGCTTTCTTT.

This chain joins TRBV11-3 and TRBJ2-5; no clear D. The ends were cut back, 1 base at V and 2 bases at J, with 14 bases in the middle. Germline V gene sequence: CDR1 SGHNT, CDR2 YENEEA. This CDR3 spans 16 amino acids. The CDR3 reads CASSLGSFGTQETQYF. The CDR3 DNA reads TGTGCCAGCAGCTTAGGGTCTTTTGGCACGCAAGAGACCCAGTACTTC.

The rearrangement links TRBV2 to TRBJ1-1; TRBD1 matches at 7 bases. The germline CDR1 and CDR2 sequences are SNHLY and FYNNEI. This CDR3 spans 18 amino acids. The V and J ends lost 6 bases and 4 bases, in that order; junction bases with no gene match: 20. The CDR3 reads CASRERTFGTERGTEAFF. The CDR3 DNA is TGTGCCAGCAGGGAAAGAACGTTCGGGACAGAGAGGGGCACTGAAGCTTTCTTT.

This chain joins TRBV5-4 and TRBJ2-7, with a possible D match to TRBD2 (6 bases). The CDR3 spans 16 residues. CDR1 is SGHNT, CDR2 YYREEE, per germline (reference sequence). Between the trimmed V and J ends, which lost 4 bases and 0 bases, there was a span of 17 bases. This CDR3 reads CASSPGGRGFSYEQYF. The CDR3 nucleotides read TGTGCCAGCAGCCCCGGTGGGCGGGGTTTCTCCTACGAGCAGTACTTC.

The chain links TRBV25-1 to TRBJ2-3; D might be TRBD2 (6 bases). This CDR3 contains 13 residues. Germline V gene lookup returns CDR1 MGHDK and CDR2 SYGVNS. Trimming shortened V by 7 bases and J by 8 bases, and 16 bases separated the two germline ends. The CDR3 is CASTGVGGVTQYF. The CDR3 DNA reads as TGTGCCAGCACCGGGGTGGGGGGAGTTACGCAGTATTTT.

V is TRBV6-5 and J is TRBJ1-2; D call uncertain. CDR1 is MNHEY, CDR2 SVGAGI, per germline. CDR3 length: 12 amino acids. V dropped 11 bases and J dropped 7 bases, with 17 bases sitting between them. The CDR3 bases are TGTGCCGGGAGGACTCCCCGGGGTGGCTACACCTTC. Its translation: CAGRTPRGGYTF.

In this sample, this clone turned up once. The chain combines TRBV5-1 with TRBJ2-7, with 7 bases identical to TRBD1. The V gene's germline CDR1 is SGHRS and CDR2 YFSETQ. The CDR3 extends over 15 amino acids. V lost 0 bases to trimming and J lost 5 bases; unmatched junction nucleotides: 8. The CDR3 DNA sequence: TGCGCCAGCAGCTTGGTGGTACAGGGGAATAACGAGCAGTACTTC. It specifies CASSLVVQGNNEQYF.

The chain combines TRBV19 with TRBJ1-5, with 8 bases lining up with TRBD1. The V and J ends lost 3 bases and 2 bases, in that order; junction bases with no gene match: 3. The CDR3 totals 15 residues. Germline lookup yields CDR1 LNHDA and CDR2 SQIVND (reference sequence). The CDR3 nucleotides are TGTGCCAGTAGTATGCAGGGGGCGGGCAATCAGCCCCAGCATTTT. This encodes CASSMQGAGNQPQHF.

This clone appeared a single time. The CDR3 loop reads CATSSFRGLSYNEQFF. Here the CDR3 DNA reads TGTGCCACCAGCTCCTTCAGGGGGTTATCCTACAATGAGCAGTTCTTC. J is TRBJ2-1 and V is TRBV15; 7 nucleotides line up with TRBD1. Germline V gene data show CDR1 as LNHNV and CDR2 as YYDKDF (reference sequence). Trimming removed 5 bases from V and 1 base from J; junction bases left unmatched: 8. This CDR3 is 16 amino acids long.

The gene calls are TRBV11-3 and TRBJ2-7, with 7 bases aligning to TRBD1. V gave up 4 bases and J gave up 6 bases; unmatched junction bases: 6. Germline-derived CDR1 and CDR2 are SGHNT and YENEEA. There are 13 residues in the CDR3. The CDR3 is CASSSTGKGEQYF. CDR3 sequence (DNA): TGTGCCAGCAGCTCGACAGGGAAAGGCGAGCAGTACTTC.

The chain joins TRBV6-5 to TRBJ1-1, with D tentatively TRBD1 (6 bases). The CDR3 is made up of 14 amino acids. V was trimmed by 7 bases and J by 5 bases, leaving 17 bases between them. Germline V gives CDR1 MNHEY, CDR2 SVGAGI. The CDR3, as DNA: TGTGCCAGCATGACAGGATCGGTTAGGACTGAAGCTTTCTTT. Its protein product is CASMTGSVRTEAFF.

This rearrangement joins TRBV29-1 to TRBJ1-6; a possible D gene is TRBD1 (6 bases). Germline CDR1 reads SQVTM; CDR2 reads ANQGSEA. The CDR3 loop spans 24 amino acids. The V gene lost 5 bases and the J gene lost 0 bases, with 38 bases spanning the gap. Here the CDR3 reads CSVIFREHRDPIPTESSYNSPLHF. DNA of the CDR3: TGCAGCGTTATTTTCAGGGAGCACAGGGATCCTATCCCCACGGAAAGCTCCTATAATTCACCCCTCCACTTT.